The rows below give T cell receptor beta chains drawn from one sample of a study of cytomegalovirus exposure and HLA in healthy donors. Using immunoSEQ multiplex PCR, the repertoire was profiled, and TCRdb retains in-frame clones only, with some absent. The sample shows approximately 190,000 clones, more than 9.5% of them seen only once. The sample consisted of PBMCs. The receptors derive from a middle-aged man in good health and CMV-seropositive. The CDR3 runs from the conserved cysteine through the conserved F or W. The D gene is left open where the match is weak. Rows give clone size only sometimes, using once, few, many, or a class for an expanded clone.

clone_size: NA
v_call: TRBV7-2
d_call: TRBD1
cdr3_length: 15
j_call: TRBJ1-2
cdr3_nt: TGTGCCAGCAGCCTGTCGGGACAGAGCTACTATGGCTACACCTTC
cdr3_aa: CASSLSGQSYYGYTF

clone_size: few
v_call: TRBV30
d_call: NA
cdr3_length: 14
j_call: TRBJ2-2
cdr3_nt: TGTGCCTGGAGTGTACGACAACTTTCCGGGGAGCTGTTTTTT
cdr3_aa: CAWSVRQLSGELFF

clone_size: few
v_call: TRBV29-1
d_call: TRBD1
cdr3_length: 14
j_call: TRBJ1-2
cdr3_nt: TGCAGCGTTGACGGACAGGGGGTGAGCTATGGCTACACCTTC
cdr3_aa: CSVDGQGVSYGYTF

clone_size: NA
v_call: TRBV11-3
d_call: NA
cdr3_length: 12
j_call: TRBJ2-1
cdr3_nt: TGTGCCAGCAGCACAGACAGTTGGGAGCAGTTCTTC
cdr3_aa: CASSTDSWEQFF

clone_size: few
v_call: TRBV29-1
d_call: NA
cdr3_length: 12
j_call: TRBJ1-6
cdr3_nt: TGCAGCGTTGGTGGACAGAATTCACCCCTCCACTTT
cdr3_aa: CSVGGQNSPLHF

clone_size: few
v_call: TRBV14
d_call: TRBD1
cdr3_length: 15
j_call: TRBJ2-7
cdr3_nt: TGTGCCAGCAGCCTTTCCAGGGGGTATCCCTACGAGCAGTACTTC
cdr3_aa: CASSLSRGYPYEQYF

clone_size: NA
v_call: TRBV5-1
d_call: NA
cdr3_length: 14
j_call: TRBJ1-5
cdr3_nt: TGCGCCAGCAGCGAGGGGGATCGAAATCAGCCCCAGCATTTT
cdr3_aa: CASSEGDRNQPQHF

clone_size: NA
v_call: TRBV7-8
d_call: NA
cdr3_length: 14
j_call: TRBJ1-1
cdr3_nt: TGTGCCAGCAGCCTCGACAGATCGAACACTGAAGCTTTCTTT
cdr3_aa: CASSLDRSNTEAFF

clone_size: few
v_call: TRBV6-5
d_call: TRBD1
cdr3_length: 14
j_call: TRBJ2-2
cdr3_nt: TGTGCCAGCAGGACAGGGGGCATCACCGGGGAGCTGTTTTTT
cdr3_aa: CASRTGGITGELFF

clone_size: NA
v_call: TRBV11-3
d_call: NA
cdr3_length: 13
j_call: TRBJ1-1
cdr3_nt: TGTGCCAGCAGCTTATTCAAGAACACTGAAGCTTTCTTT
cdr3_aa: CASSLFKNTEAFF

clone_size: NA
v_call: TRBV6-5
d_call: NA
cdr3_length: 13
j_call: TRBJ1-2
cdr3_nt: TGTGCCAGCAGTTACAGAGCGTCCTATGGCTACACCTTC
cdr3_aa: CASSYRASYGYTF

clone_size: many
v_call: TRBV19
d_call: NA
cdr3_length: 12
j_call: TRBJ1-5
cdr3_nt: TGTGCCACTCGGGGGGGCAATCAGCCCCAGCATTTT
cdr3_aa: CATRGGNQPQHF

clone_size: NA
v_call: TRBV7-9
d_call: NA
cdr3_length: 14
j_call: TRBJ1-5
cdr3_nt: TGTGCCAGCGGGCAGGGGAACGGCAATCAGCCCCAGCATTTT
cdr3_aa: CASGQGNGNQPQHF

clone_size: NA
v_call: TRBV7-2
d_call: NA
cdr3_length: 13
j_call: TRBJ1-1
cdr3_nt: TGTGCCAGCACCTCACAGGGAATATCTGAAGCTTTCTTT
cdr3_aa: CASTSQGISEAFF

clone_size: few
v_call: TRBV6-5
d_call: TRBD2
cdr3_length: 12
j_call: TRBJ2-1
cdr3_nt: TGTGCCAGCAGTTACTCCGGGGGGGAGCAGTTCTTC
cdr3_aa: CASSYSGGEQFF

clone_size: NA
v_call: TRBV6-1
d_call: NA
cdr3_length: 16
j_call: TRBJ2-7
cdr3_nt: TGTGCCAGCAGTGAACCCTTTGACACCCCGTTTGTCGAGCAGTACTTC
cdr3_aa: CASSEPFDTPFVEQYF

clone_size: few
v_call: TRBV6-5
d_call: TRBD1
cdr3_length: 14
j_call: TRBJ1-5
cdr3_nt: TGTGCCAGCAGTTTGTCAGGGGGTGGCCAGCCCCAGCATTTT
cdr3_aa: CASSLSGGGQPQHF

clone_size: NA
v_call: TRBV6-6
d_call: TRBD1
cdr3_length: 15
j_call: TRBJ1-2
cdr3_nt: TGTGCCAGCAGTTCCTCCCGGGACAGGGGCTATGGCTACACCTTC
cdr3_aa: CASSSSRDRGYGYTF

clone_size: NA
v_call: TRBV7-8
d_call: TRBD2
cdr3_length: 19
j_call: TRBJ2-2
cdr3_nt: TGTGCCAGCAGCTTAGTCGCTAGCGGGGGGGCCTTTTACACCGGGGAGCTGTTTTTT
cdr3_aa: CASSLVASGGAFYTGELFF

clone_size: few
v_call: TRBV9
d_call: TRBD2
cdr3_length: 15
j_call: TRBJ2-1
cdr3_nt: TGTGCCAGCAGCGTAGACGGACTAGCGGGGAATGAGCAGTTCTTC
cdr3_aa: CASSVDGLAGNEQFF

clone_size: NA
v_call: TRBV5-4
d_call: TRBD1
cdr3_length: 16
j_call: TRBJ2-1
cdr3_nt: TGTGCCAGCAGCTCCCTAGGGGGCGCGTCCTACAATGAGCAGTTCTTC
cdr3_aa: CASSSLGGASYNEQFF

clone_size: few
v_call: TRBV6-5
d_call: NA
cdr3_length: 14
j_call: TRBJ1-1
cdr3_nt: TGTGCCAGCAGTTACTCGAGAGGGAACACTGAAGCTTTCTTT
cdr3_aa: CASSYSRGNTEAFF

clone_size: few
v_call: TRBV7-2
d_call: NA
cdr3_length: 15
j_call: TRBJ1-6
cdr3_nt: TGTGCCAGCAGCTTAGTACGCAGGGCTAATTCACCCCTCCACTTT
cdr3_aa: CASSLVRRANSPLHF